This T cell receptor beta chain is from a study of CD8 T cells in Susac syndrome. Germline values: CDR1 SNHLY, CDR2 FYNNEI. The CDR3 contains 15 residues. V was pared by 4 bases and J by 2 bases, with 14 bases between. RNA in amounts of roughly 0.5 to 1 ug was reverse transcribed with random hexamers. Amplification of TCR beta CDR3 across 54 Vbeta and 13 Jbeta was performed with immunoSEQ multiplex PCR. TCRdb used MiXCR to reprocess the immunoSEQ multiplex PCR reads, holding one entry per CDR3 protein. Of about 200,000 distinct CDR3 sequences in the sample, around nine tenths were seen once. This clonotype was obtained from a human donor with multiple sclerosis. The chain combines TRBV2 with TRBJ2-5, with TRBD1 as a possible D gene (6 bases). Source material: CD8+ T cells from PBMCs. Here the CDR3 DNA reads TGTGCCAGCAGTGGACCCTGGACAGTGCAAGAGACCCAGTACTTC. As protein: CASSGPWTVQETQYF.